What follows is one T cell receptor beta chain and its context. The sample providers were healthy Caucasian people from Russia, aged roughly 6 to 95. The sample is drawn from a study of blood T cells in healthy people across ages. For the second PCR, which ran for about 7 to 11 cycles, a sample-barcoded 5' primer and a J-beta primer mix were used. The authors tagged each cDNA molecule using a template-switch adaptor with 12 random nucleotides. TCRdb re-analysed the 5' RACE reads in MiXCR, keeping a single row per CDR3 protein. The data show approximately 1,700,000 distinct CDR3 sequences, about two fifths seen once. CDR3 size: 12 residues. CDR1 SQVTM and CDR2 ANQGSEA come from the germline V gene. Trimming cost V 8 bases and J 2 bases, with 12 bases left between them.

The V gene is TRBV29-1, the J gene TRBJ1-1, with D uncertain. The sequence was obtained from a human donor in good health. Material: blood. The CDR3 protein is CSTREPNTEAFF. Here the CDR3 DNA reads TGCAGCACCCGGGAGCCTAACACTGAAGCTTTCTTT.